This TCR beta chain stems from a study of blood T cell repertoires in COVID-19 (dated by TCRdb to 2018 to 2020). In the study overall: Collaborator samples came from the United States, Italy and Spain and covered acute and convalescent phases of COVID-19. The material from the prospective study consisted of cDNA or gDNA derived from T cells, B-cell-depleted T cells, or PBMCs. Subjects who had been exposed to COVID-19, were actively infected with it, or had recovered from it provided the deeply sampled blood TCRbeta repertoires that made up the dataset. The repertoires were released in a freely available public database intended as a resource for research on the immune response to SARS-CoV-2. Samples came from the ongoing ImmuneRACE study (first 160 participants) plus 1,254 subjects from 6 global collaborators. Sample metadata almost always included a de-identified subject ID, COVID-19 status, age in years and sex. Where available, HLA class I and class II types were obtained from metadata supplied by the sample provider rather than from assay-based typing. The paper as a whole reports these results and caveats: The amount of clinical and demographic metadata varied by source and participant and was provided uncurated.

The immunoSEQ Assay, a bias-controlled multiplex PCR, was used to amplify TCRbeta CDR3 regions from genomic DNA. The study's processing was this. Within the assay, amplification of reference gene primers was used to estimate how many nucleated cells each sample contained. Sequence reads were collapsed and filtered to measure the absolute abundance of every unique TCRbeta CDR3 rearrangement. Productive Simpson clonality was computed per sample as the square root of Simpson's diversity index over productive rearrangements. In its TCRdb copy, this immuneACCESS table keeps in-frame sequences only and misses some clones. Where compared with another copy, unresolved V genes explain less than half of these, and the others have no known cause. V, J and clone size are those of that table, while D and trimming were read from the DNA. The table for this sample lists about 56,000 clones; roughly 84% of them were counted only once. Of the sample, 10% to 15% falls within the top ten clones.

The collaborating institutions used their own protocols to collect whole blood in K2EDTA tubes. For TCRbeta analysis, collaborators shipped samples in one of three forms: frozen whole blood, isolated PBMCs, or DNA extracted from either of those sample types. V sheds 2 bases and J sheds 7 bases, leaving 39 bases between their ends. The germline V gene specifies SGHVT as CDR1 and SQSDAQ as CDR2. From cysteine to phenylalanine, the CDR3 is 22 amino acids long. CDR3 DNA is the only sequence kept; it has 66 bases, read in frame from the first base. A note on this clone: This receptor's antigen is unknown. Qualities for individual bases were not recorded, and no much larger clone is one base off.

This receptor was taken from a woman older than 75 with acute or convalescent COVID-19. The V gene is TRBV7-4 and the J gene is TRBJ2-7; D gene: possibly TRBD2, on 6 matching bases. Sequencing was carried out using peripheral blood. The nucleotide sequence is given as TGTGCCAGCAGCTTAAGGGGTCTGTGGAGGGGTAATGGGACGGCCCCTTCGTGGGAGCAGTACTTC. It translates as CASSLRGLWRGNGTAPSWEQYF. The reference TRBV7-4 and TRBJ2-7 proteins fill in what lies around the CDR3, so the full variable domain reads GAGVSQSPRYKVAKRGRDVALRCDSISGHVTLYWYRQTLGQGSEVLTYSQSDAQRDKSGRPSGRFSAERPERSVSTLKIQRTEQGDSAVYLCASSLRGLWRGNGTAPSWEQYFGPGTRLTVT.